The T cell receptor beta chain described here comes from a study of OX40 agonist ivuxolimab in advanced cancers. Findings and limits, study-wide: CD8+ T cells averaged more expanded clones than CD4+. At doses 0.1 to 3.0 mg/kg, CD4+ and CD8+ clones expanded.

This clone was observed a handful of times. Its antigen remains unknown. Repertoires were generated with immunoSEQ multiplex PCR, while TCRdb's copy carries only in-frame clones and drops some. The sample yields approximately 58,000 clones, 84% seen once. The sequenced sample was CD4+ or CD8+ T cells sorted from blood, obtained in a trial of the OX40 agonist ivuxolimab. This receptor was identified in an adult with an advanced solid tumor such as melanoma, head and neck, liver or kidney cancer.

CDR3 in DNA: TGTGCCAGCTCACCACAGTCCTACGAGCAGTACTTC. Protein: CASSPQSYEQYF. This chain connects TRBV18 to TRBJ2-7; D unresolved. V was trimmed by 1 base and J by 1 base, leaving 2 bases between them. This CDR3 has 12 residues. CDR1 and CDR2 from the germline V gene are KGHSH and LQKENI.